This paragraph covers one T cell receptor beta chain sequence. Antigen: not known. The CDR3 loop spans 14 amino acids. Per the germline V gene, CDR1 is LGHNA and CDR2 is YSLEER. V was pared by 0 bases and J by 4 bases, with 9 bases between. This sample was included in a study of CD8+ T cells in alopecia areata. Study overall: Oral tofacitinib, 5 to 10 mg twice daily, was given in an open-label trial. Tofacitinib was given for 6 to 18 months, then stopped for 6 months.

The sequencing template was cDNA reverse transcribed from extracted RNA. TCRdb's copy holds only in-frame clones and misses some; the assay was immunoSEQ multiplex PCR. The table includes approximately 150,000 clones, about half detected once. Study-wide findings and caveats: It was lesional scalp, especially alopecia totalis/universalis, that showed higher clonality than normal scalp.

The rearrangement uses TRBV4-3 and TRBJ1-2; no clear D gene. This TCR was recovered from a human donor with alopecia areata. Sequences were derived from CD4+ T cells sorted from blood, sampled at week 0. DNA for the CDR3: TGCGCCAGCAGCCAAGAGGACGGAATCTATGGCTACACCTTC. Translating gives CASSQEDGIYGYTF.